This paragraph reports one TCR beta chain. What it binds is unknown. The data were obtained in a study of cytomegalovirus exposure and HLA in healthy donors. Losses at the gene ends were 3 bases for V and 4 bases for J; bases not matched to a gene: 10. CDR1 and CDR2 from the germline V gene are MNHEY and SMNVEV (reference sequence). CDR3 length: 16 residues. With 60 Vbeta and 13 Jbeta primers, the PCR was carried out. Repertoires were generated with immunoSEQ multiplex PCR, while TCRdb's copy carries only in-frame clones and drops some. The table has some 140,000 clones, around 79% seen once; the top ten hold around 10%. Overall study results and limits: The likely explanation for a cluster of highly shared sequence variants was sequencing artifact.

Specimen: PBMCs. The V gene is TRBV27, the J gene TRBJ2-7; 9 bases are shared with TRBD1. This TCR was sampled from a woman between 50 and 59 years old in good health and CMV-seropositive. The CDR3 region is CASSLSGTGLKYEQYF. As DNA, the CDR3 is TGTGCCAGCAGTTTGTCGGGGACAGGGCTCAAGTACGAGCAGTACTTC.